The sequence of this TCR beta chain was determined in a study of T cells after somatic rescue of genetic block. The CDR3 contains 13 residues. Germline CDR1 is MNHEY and CDR2 is SMNVEV (reference sequence). Losses at the gene ends were 5 bases for V and 8 bases for J; bases not matched to a gene: 6. Measured with immunoSEQ multiplex PCR; TCRdb has only the in-frame clones, and not every one. The data show 15,000 or so clones, about 70% seen once. The receptor comes from a boy aged 5 to 17. Specimen: peripheral blood mononuclear cells (PBMCs). The genes are TRBV27 and TRBJ1-2, with 9 bases lining up with TRBD1. The CDR3 loop reads CASSPRDREGYTF. CDR3 coding DNA: TGTGCCAGCAGTCCGCGGGACAGGGAGGGCTACACCTTC.